This T cell receptor (beta chain) was sequenced during a study of CD4 T cells in relation to SARS-CoV-2 and coronaviruses (dated by TCRdb to 2020 to 2023). In terms of the full investigation: In the ViraFEST assay, PBMCs were grown with antigen for approximately 10 days, and TCR beta CDR3s were then sequenced to identify antigen-specific clonal expansions. The negative reference condition was either a culture with an HIV-1 Nef peptide pool or a culture with no peptide. Expansion assays from other donors in the study were sequenced with a different, Illumina-based TCR-beta assay. HLA restriction was mapped for shared crossreactive spike epitopes using patient-derived lymphoblastoid cell lines. At the level of individual TCR clonotypes, the study evaluated whether memory CD4+ T cells crossreact between the spike proteins of SARS-CoV-2 and those of common cold coronaviruses. The Adaptive Biotechnologies TCR-sequencing kit was used for samples from a few pre-COVID donors and for the naive versus memory experiments, whereas the other data were Illumina-based. The paper as a whole reports these results and caveats: Crossreactivity analysis was centred on spike protein, so crossreactivity against other viral proteins was not assessed. Memory CD4+ clonotypes crossrecognizing SARS-CoV-2 and at least one common cold coronavirus spike were found in around 59% of donors. The study was limited by small numbers of patients and tested TCRs. No donor contributed both pre-pandemic and post-infection samples, which limited tracing the source of pre-existing responses. Crossreactive clones showed significantly weaker SARS-CoV-2-driven expansion than monoreactive clones, consistent with antigenic imprinting.

Library generation was performed with the immunoSEQ multiplex PCR assay. Turning to the authors' computational methods: During preprocessing, nonproductive sequences were removed, along with CDR3s that did not begin with C, did not end with F or W, or were shorter than 7 amino acids. The MANAFEST web app was used to call antigen-specific clonotypes on the basis of expansion compared with the reference and with other culture wells. A clone was considered positive if significant expansion relative to the reference culture was observed in 2 of 3 replicate wells at an FDR below 0.05. A further requirement for positive clones was significant expansion compared with all other tandem wells, along with an odds ratio above 5. CDR3 homology was measured as pairwise Levenshtein distance, computed with the stringdist R package after trimming three terminal residues from each end. Entries here come from immuneACCESS through TCRdb and include only in-frame sequences with V and J called. Some clones fail to appear in such tables; in the studies checked, an unresolved V gene covers under half of the shortfall, and the cause of the remainder is unknown. That table gives V, J and clone size, and the DNA gave D and trimming. The sample yields roughly 24,000 clones; 75% to 80% were counted once. The ten largest clones add up to approximately 15% of the sample.

CD4+ T cells from unexposed donors were collected before the COVID-19 pandemic (2011-2018). Following 10 days of culture, the EasySep CD4+ T cell isolation kit was used to isolate CD4+ T cells. As cell number allowed, CD4+ T cells from unexposed donors were tested for reactivity to SARS-CoV-2 S and N and to four common cold coronavirus spike pools. Each well received approximately 2 million PBMCs, cultured in IMDM supplemented with roughly 4.9% human AB serum and about 10 IU/ml IL-2. Half of the culture medium was replaced with fresh IL-2-containing medium on days 3 and 7. In general, triplicate replicate wells were used for every peptide culture condition. The leukapheresis product for the unexposed donors was obtained through commercial purchase. Ficoll-Paque PLUS gradient centrifugation was used to isolate PBMCs from leukapheresis product or whole blood. PBMCs were either cryopreserved at -140°C or used fresh in the expansion assay. The QIAamp Micro DNA Kit was used to extract genomic DNA from the CD4+ T cells.

Compared with germline, V lacks 4 bases and J lacks 2 bases; bases without a gene match: 7. CDR1 MNHEY and CDR2 SMNVEV were looked up in the germline V gene (reference sequence). CDR3 length: 16 amino acids, cysteine to phenylalanine. Only the CDR3 region is kept as DNA, spanning 48 bases read in frame from base 1. Note on this clone: Its cognate antigen has yet to be identified. Base quality data are lacking; no much larger clone is found one base away.

The rearrangement combines TRBV27 with TRBJ2-7; the central 11 bases match TRBD2. The clonotype comes from a human donor in good health. The specimen sequenced was CD4+ T cells from PBMCs, cultured in vitro. This receptor carries the CDR3 CASSWDSGRAPYEQYF. The nucleotide sequence is TGTGCCAGCAGTTGGGATAGCGGGAGGGCCCCCTACGAGCAGTACTTC.